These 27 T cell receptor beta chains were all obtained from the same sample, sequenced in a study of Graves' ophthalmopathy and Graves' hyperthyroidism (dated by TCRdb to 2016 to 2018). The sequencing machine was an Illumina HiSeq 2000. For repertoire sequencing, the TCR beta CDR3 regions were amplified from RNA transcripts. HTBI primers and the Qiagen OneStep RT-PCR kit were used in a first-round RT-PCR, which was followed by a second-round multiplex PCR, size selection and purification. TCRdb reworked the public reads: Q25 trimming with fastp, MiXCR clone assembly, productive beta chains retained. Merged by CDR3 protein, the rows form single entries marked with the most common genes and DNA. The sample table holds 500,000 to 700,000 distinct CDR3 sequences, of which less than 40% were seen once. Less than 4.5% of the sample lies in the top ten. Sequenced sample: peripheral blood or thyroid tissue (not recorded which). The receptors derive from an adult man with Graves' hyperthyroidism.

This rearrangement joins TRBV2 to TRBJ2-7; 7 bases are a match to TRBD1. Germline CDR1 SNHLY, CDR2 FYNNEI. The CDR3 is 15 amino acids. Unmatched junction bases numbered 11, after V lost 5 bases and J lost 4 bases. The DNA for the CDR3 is TGTGCCAGCAGTTTAACTGGCAGGGGGAATTACGAGCAGTACTTC. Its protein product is CASSLTGRGNYEQYF. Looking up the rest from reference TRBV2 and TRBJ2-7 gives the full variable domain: EPEVTQTPSHQVTQMGQEVILRCVPISNHLYFYWYRQILGQKVEFLVSFYNNEISEKSEIFDDQFSVERPDGSNFTLKIRSTKLEDSAMYFCASSLTGRGNYEQYFGPGTRLTVT.

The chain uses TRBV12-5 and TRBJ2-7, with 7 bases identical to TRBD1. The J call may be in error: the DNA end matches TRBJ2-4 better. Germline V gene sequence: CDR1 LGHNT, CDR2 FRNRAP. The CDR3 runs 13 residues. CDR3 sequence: CASSQTTGAIQYF. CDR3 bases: TGTGCCAGCAGTCAAACCACAGGGGCCATTCAGTACTTC.

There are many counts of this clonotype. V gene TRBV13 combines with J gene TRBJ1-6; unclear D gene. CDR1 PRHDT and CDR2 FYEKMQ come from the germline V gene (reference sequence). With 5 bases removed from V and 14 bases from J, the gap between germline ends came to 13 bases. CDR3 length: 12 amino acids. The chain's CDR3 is CASSPEGKALHF. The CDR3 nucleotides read TGTGCCAGCAGCCCAGAAGGGAAAGCCCTCCACTTT.

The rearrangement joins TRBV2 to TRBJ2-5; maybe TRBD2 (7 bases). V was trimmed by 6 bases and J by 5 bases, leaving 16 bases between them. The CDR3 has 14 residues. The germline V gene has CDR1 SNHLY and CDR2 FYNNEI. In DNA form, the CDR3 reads TGTGCCAGCAGCTTGGACAGCGGGGATGAGACCCAGTACTTC. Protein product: CASSLDSGDETQYF.

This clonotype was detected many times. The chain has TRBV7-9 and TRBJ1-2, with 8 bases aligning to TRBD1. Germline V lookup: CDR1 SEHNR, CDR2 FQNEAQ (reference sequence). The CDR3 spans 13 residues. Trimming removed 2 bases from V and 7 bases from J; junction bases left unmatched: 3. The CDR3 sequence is CASSLLQGGGYTF. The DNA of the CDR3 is TGTGCCAGCAGCTTACTACAGGGGGGTGGCTACACCTTC. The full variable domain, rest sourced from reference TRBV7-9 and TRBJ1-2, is DTGVSQNPRHKITKRGQNVTFRCDPISEHNRLYWYRQTLGQGPEFLTYFQNEAQLEKSRLLSDRFSAERPKGSFSTLEIQRTEQGDSAMYLCASSLLQGGGYTFGSGTRLTVV.

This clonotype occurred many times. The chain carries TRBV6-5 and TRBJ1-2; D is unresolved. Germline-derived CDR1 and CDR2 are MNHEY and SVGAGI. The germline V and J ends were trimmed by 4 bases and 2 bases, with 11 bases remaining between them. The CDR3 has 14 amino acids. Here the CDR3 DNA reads TGTGCCAGCAGTTTTCTAGACGGCAACTATGGCTACACCTTC. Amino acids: CASSFLDGNYGYTF.

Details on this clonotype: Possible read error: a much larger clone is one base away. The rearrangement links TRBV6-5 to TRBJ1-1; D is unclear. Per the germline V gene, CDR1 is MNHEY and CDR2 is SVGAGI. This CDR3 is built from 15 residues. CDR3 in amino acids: CASSPDGRRNTVAFF. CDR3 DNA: TGTGCCAGCAGCCCGGACGGACGGAGGAACACTGTAGCTTTCTTT.

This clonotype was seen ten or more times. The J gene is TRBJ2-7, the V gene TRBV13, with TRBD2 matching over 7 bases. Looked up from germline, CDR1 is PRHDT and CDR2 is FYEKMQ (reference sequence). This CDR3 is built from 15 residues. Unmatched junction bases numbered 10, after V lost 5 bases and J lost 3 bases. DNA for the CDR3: TGTGCCAGCAGCGACAGAGGCGGGAGCGACTACGAGCAGTACTTC. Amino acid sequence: CASSDRGGSDYEQYF.

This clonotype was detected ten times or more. The DNA for the CDR3 is TGTGCCAGCAGTAACAATCAGCCCCAGCATTTT. This gives the protein CASSNNQPQHF. The rearrangement links TRBV6-2 or TRBV6-3 to TRBJ1-5; no clear D gene. V dropped 5 bases and J dropped 3 bases, with 2 bases sitting between them. Germline V gene data show CDR1 as MNHEY and CDR2 as SVGEGT. The CDR3 runs to 11 residues.

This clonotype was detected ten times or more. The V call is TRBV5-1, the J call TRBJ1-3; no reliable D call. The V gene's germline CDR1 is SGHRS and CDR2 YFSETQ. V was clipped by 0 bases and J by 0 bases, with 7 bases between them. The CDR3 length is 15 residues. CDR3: CASSLDLTSGNTIYF. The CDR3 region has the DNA TGCGCCAGCAGCTTGGATCTAACCTCTGGAAACACCATATATTTT.

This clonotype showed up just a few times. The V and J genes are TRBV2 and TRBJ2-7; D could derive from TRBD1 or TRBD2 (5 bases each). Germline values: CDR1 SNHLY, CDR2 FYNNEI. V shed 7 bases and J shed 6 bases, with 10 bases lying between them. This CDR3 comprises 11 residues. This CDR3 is CASTRDLEQYF. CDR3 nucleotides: TGTGCCAGCACCCGGGACCTCGAGCAGTACTTC.

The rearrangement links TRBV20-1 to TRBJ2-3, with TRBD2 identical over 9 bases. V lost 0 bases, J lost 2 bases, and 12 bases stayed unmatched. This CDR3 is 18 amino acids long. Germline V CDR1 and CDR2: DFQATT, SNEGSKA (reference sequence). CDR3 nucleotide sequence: TGCAGTGCTAGAGACCTGAGGTGGCGGGGGGGAACCACAGATACGCAGTATTTT. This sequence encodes CSARDLRWRGGTTDTQYF.

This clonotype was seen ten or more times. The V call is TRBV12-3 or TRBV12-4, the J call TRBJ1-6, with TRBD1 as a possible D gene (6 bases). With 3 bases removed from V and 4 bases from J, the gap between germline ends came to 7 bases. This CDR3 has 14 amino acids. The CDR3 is CASSLGHYNSPLHF. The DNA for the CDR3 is TGTGCCAGCAGTTTGGGACATTATAATTCACCCCTCCACTTT.

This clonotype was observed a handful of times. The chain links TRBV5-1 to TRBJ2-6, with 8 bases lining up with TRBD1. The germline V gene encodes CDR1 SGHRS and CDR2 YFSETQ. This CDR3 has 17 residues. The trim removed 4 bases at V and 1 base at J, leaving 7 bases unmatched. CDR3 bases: TGCGCCAGCAGCCTACAGGGGGGCCCTTCTGGGGCCAACGTCCTGACTTTC. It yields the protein CASSLQGGPSGANVLTF. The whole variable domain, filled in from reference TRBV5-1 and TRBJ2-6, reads KAGVTQTPRYLIKTRGQQVTLSCSPISGHRSVSWYQQTPGQGLQFLFEYFSETQRNKGNFPGRFSGRQFSNSRSEMNVSTLELGDSALYLCASSLQGGPSGANVLTFGAGSRLTVL.

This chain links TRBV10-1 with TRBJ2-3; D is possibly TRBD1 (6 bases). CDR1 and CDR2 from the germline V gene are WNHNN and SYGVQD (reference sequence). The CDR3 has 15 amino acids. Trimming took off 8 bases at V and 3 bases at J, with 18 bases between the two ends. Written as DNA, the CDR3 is TGCGCCAGCGCGACCGGGACATCGGGGACAGATACGCAGTATTTT. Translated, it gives CASATGTSGTDTQYF.

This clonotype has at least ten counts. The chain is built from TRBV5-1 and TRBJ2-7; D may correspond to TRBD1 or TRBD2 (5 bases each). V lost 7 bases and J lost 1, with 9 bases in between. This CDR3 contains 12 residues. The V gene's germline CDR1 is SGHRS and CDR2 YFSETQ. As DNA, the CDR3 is TGCGCCAGCCAGGGACCGTCCTACGAGCAGTACTTC. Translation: CASQGPSYEQYF.

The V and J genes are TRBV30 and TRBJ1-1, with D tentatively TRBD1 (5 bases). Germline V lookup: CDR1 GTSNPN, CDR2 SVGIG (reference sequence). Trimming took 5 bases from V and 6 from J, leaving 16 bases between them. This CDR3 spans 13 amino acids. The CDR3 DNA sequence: TGTGCCTGGTTTGGGGACGCCCTCTCTGAAGCTTTCTTT. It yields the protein CAWFGDALSEAFF.

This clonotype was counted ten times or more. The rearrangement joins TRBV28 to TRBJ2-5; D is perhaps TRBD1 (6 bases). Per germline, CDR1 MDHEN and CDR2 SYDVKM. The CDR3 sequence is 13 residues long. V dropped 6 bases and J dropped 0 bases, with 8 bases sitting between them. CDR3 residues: CASRGHNQETQYF. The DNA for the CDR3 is TGTGCCAGCAGGGGACACAACCAAGAGACCCAGTACTTC.

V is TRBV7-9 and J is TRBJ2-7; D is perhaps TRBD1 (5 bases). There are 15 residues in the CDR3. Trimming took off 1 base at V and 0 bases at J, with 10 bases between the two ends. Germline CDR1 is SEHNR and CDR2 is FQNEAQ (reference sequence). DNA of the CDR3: TGTGCCAGCAGCTTAGATCAGGGTCACTCCTACGAGCAGTACTTC. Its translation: CASSLDQGHSYEQYF.

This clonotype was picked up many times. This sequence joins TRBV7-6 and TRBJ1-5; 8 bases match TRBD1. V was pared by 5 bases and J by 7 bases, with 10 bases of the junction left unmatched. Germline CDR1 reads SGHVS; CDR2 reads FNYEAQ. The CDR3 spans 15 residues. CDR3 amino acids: CASSPGQGGNQPQHF. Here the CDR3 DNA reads TGTGCCAGCAGCCCTGGACAGGGTGGAAACCAGCCCCAGCATTTT. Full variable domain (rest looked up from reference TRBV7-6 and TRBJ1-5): GAGVSQSPRYKVTKRGQDVALRCDPISGHVSLYWYRQALGQGPEFLTYFNYEAQQDKSGLPNDRFSAERPEGSISTLTIQRTEQRDSAMYRCASSPGQGGNQPQHFGDGTRLSIL.

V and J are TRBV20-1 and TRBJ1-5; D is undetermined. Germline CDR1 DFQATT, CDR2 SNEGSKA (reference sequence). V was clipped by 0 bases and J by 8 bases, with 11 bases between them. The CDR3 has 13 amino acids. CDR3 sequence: CSARERAGKPQHF. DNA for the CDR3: TGCAGTGCTAGAGAGAGGGCGGGAAAGCCCCAGCATTTT.

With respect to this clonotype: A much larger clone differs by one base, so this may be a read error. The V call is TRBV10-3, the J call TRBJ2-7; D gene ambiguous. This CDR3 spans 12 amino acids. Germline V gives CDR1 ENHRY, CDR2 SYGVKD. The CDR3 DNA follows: TGTGCCACCAGTGAACGGGCGATCGAGCAGTACTTC. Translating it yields CATSERAIEQYF.

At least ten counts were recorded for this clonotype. This CDR3 is CASTGQGANVLTF. CDR3 sequence (DNA): TGTGCCAGCACCGGACAGGGGGCCAACGTCCTGACTTTC. The rearrangement uses TRBV12-3 or TRBV12-4 and TRBJ2-6; a weak D match, TRBD1 (6 bases). CDR3 length: 13 amino acids. Trimming stripped 7 bases from V and 4 bases from J, with 8 bases between.

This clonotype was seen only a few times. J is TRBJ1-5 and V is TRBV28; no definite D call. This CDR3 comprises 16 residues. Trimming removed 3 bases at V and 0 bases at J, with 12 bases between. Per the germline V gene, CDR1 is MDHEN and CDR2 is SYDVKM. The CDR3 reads CASSFQGRPSNQPQHF. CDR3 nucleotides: TGTGCCAGCAGTTTTCAAGGCAGACCTAGCAATCAGCCCCAGCATTTT.

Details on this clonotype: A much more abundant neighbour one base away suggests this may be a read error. CDR3 nucleotides: TGTACCAGCAGTGAAGAGGTCAGGGGAGCCTATAATTCACCCCTCCACTTT. Its translation: CTSSEEVRGAYNSPLHF. The rearrangement links TRBV2 to TRBJ1-6; D is perhaps TRBD1 (6 bases). CDR3 length equals 17 residues. Germline CDR1 reads SNHLY; CDR2 reads FYNNEI.

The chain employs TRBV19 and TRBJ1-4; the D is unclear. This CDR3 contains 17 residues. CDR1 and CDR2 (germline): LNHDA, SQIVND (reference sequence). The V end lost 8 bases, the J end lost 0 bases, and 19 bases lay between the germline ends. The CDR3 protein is CASGSGRPDATNEKLFF. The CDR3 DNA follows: TGTGCCAGTGGAAGCGGGAGGCCAGATGCAACTAATGAAAAACTGTTTTTT.

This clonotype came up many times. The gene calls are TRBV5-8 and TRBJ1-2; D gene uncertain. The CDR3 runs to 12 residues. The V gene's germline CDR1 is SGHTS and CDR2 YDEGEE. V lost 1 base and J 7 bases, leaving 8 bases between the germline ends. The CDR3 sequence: CASSLYPGGYTF. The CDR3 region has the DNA TGTGCCAGCAGCTTGTATCCGGGTGGCTACACCTTC. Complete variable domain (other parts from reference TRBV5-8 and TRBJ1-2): EAGVTQSPTHLIKTRGQQATLRCSPISGHTSVYWYQQALGLGLQFLLWYDEGEERNRGNFPPRFSGRQFPNYSSELNVNALELEDSALYLCASSLYPGGYTFGSGTRLTVV.